This TCR beta chain originates from a study of T-cell reconstitution after alpha-beta-depleted transplantation in children. Preparation of the TCRbeta library used unique molecular identifiers. MiXCR was run by TCRdb on the PCR reads, yielding one entry per CDR3 protein. Among about 100,000 distinct CDR3 sequences listed, almost 6.5% were seen once. Germline lookup yields CDR1 KGHDR and CDR2 SFDVKD. The CDR3 consists of 16 residues. With V trimmed by 9 bases and J by 7 bases, 16 bases remained unmatched. This clonotype was picked up many times. What it binds is not known. General study results and limits: Elevated TCRbeta diversity at day 60 was traced, in some patients, to surviving recipient T cells and thymic progenitors.

The V gene is TRBV24-1, the J gene TRBJ2-2; 7 bases agree with TRBD2. The origin of this receptor is a male patient between 2 and 15 years old who had a stem cell transplant for acute lymphoblastic leukemia, so the T cells may come from the graft donor. The input for sequencing was PBMCs, mostly from graft donor cells, taken 360 days after TCRalphabeta/CD19-depleted stem cell transplant. This CDR3 reads CATSPAAGASYGELFF. The CDR3 coding sequence is TGTGCCACCTCCCCGGCGGCGGGAGCTAGTTACGGGGAGCTGTTTTTT.